A single sample is the source of the 15 T cell receptor beta chains below, sequenced in a study of blood T cell repertoires in COVID-19. Only in-frame clones appear in the TCRdb table, and some are missing; sequencing was by immunoSEQ multiplex PCR. The table has about 77,000 clones, 75% to 85% seen once. The sequencing sample was made of peripheral blood. The source of these receptors is an older woman with acute or convalescent COVID-19.

This chain links TRBV5-4 with TRBJ1-3; 7 bases map to TRBD1. The length of the CDR3 is 16 residues. V lost 2 bases to trimming and J lost 4 bases; unmatched junction nucleotides: 9. Per germline, CDR1 SGHNT and CDR2 YYREEE (reference sequence). The CDR3 region is CASSFGQAAGGNTIYF. In DNA, the CDR3 is TGTGCCAGCAGCTTTGGACAGGCCGCGGGAGGAAACACCATATATTTT.

The sample holds a few counts of this clone. The chain combines TRBV6-5 with TRBJ1-2, with D perhaps TRBD1 (5 bases). Germline V gene data show CDR1 as MNHEY and CDR2 as SVGAGI. The CDR3 loop spans 13 amino acids. Trimming removed 7 bases at V and 2 bases at J, with 11 bases between. In DNA form, the CDR3 reads TGTGCCAGCACTTTGGGGGGAAACTATGGCTACACCTTC. This encodes CASTLGGNYGYTF.

The chain employs TRBV4-2 and TRBJ2-1; the match to TRBD2 covers 12 bases. The CDR3 loop spans 16 amino acids. Germline CDR1 LGHNA, CDR2 YNFKEQ. V lost 4 bases to trimming and J lost 7 bases; unmatched junction nucleotides: 8. CDR3 bases: TGTGCCAGCAGCCCCCTAGCGGGGGGGTTTTATAATGAGCAGTTCTTC. This encodes CASSPLAGGFYNEQFF.

The V gene is TRBV4-3, the J gene TRBJ1-4, with D perhaps matching TRBD1 (5 bases). This CDR3 has 15 amino acids. V lost 0 bases and J 8 bases, leaving 13 bases between the germline ends. The germline V gene encodes CDR1 LGHNA and CDR2 YSLEER. The CDR3 is CASSQDLGGMEKLFF. The CDR3 nucleotides are TGCGCCAGCAGCCAAGATCTGGGGGGAATGGAAAAACTGTTTTTT.

The chain has TRBV6-2 or TRBV6-3 and TRBJ1-1; possibly TRBD1 for D (5 bases). CDR3 length: 15 residues. The germline V gene has CDR1 MNHEY and CDR2 SVGEGT. With 6 bases removed from V and 6 bases from J, the gap between germline ends came to 20 bases. The CDR3 nucleotides are TGTGCCAGCAGCAAATTCGGGGGGGGAACTTCTGAAGCTTTCTTT. As protein: CASSKFGGGTSEAFF.

The chain uses TRBV6-7 and TRBJ2-3; D is undetermined. TRBV6-7 falls under the ORF class, with uncertain function. Between the trimmed V and J ends, which lost 3 bases and 3 bases, there was a span of 13 bases. The CDR3 has 15 amino acids. This CDR3 is CASSYQSRPTDTQYF. The CDR3, as DNA: TGTGCCAGCAGTTATCAGTCGCGGCCTACAGATACGCAGTATTTT.

The V call is TRBV7-9, the J call TRBJ2-4; 8 nucleotides line up with TRBD2. The CDR3 sequence is 14 residues long. CDR1 SEHNR and CDR2 FQNEAQ come from the germline V gene (reference sequence). Here the CDR3 reads CSGGGPGDKNIQYF. The CDR3 DNA follows: TGTTCCGGCGGGGGGCCGGGGGACAAAAACATTCAGTACTTC.

V usage is TRBV7-2 and J usage is TRBJ1-3, with D perhaps matching TRBD1 (5 bases). The CDR3 covers 15 residues. Germline V CDR1 and CDR2: SGHTA, FQGNSA. V was clipped by 0 bases and J by 0 bases, with 6 bases between them. The CDR3 loop reads CASSLAGASGNTIYF. The CDR3 DNA follows: TGTGCCAGCAGCTTAGCAGGGGCCTCTGGAAACACCATATATTTT.

The chain combines TRBV18 with TRBJ2-7; 7 nucleotides match TRBD1. Per the germline V gene, CDR1 is KGHSH and CDR2 is LQKENI. The trim removed 4 bases at V and 2 bases at J, leaving 2 bases unmatched. The CDR3 runs to 13 residues. The CDR3 loop reads CASSRGQPYEQYF. The CDR3 region has the DNA TGTGCCAGCTCACGGGGACAGCCCTACGAGCAGTACTTC.

The DNA for the CDR3 is TGCGCCAGCAGCCAAGAACCCACGGTATCCGGGGAGCTGTTTTTT. It is translated as CASSQEPTVSGELFF. The chain has TRBV4-3 and TRBJ2-2, with D unclear. This CDR3 contains 15 residues. Germline loops: CDR1 LGHNA, CDR2 YSLEER. Trimming shortened V by 0 bases and J by 6 bases, and 11 bases separated the two germline ends.

V usage is TRBV5-5 and J usage is TRBJ1-5; D not resolved. The CDR3 is made up of 13 amino acids. Germline CDR1 reads SGHKS; CDR2 reads YYEKEE (reference sequence). V lost 0 bases and J 9 bases, leaving 10 bases between the germline ends. CDR3 in amino acids: CASSLDGSRPQHF. CDR3 bases: TGTGCCAGCAGCTTGGATGGGAGTCGGCCCCAGCATTTT.

This clone was picked up a small number of times. The chain links TRBV4-1 to TRBJ1-6; D not certain. V was shortened by 6 bases and J by 0 bases, with 9 bases between the two germline ends. The CDR3 loop spans 15 amino acids. The germline V gene has CDR1 MGHRA and CDR2 YSYEKL. The CDR3 coding sequence is TGCGCCAGCAGTATTGCGAGCTCCTATAATTCACCCCTCCACTTT. Translation gives CASSIASSYNSPLHF.

The chain recombines TRBV19 with TRBJ1-1, with TRBD1 matching 9 bases. The J segment lost 1 base and the V segment lost 3 bases, leaving 9 bases of the junction unmatched. Germline V lookup: CDR1 LNHDA, CDR2 SQIVND (reference sequence). The length of the CDR3 is 17 residues. CDR3 DNA sequence: TGTGCCAGTAGTATTCTTACAGGGGGCAGGTGGAACACTGAAGCTTTCTTT. It translates to CASSILTGGRWNTEAFF.

The gene calls are TRBV5-5 and TRBJ2-3; 8 bases are shared with TRBD1. J was trimmed by 0 bases and V by 5 bases; bases with no gene match: 8. Germline CDR1 is SGHKS and CDR2 is YYEKEE (reference sequence). The CDR3 covers 16 residues. The chain's CDR3 is CASSVRTGLSTDTQYF. The CDR3 DNA is TGTGCCAGCAGTGTAAGGACAGGGCTTAGCACAGATACGCAGTATTTT.

Here the CDR3 reads CASSQGQGECTF. CDR3 coding DNA: TGTGCCAGCAGCCAAGGGCAGGGTGAATGCACCTTC. The chain joins TRBV3-1 (or the pseudogene TRBV3-2) to TRBJ1-2; D perhaps matches TRBD1 (5 bases). CDR1 is LGHDT and CDR2 is YNNKEL in the germline V gene (reference sequence). CDR3 length: 12 amino acids. Between the trimmed V and J ends, which lost 1 base and 13 bases, there was a span of 13 bases.